This T cell receptor (beta chain) appears in the sequencing data of a study of T cell responses to AZD1222 COVID-19 vaccine listed by TCRdb under 2021. As for the study more broadly: TCR sequencing covered 230 or so trial participants: 207 given two doses of AZD1222 and about 26 given two doses of MenACWY control vaccine. Trial participants were enrolled by age into 18-55, 56-69 and 70-plus year subgroups, with roughly 150, 30 and 60 TCR-sequenced participants respectively. Paper-wide results and their limitations: Conclusions about previously exposed vaccinees are limited because only 5 or 6 AZD1222 recipients were SARS-CoV-2 seropositive at baseline. Most participants were white British and females outnumbered males, and the authors suggested that clonal diversity may have been underestimated. In the small 56-69-year group, the increase in depth fell short of significance, most likely because of low power. Reportedly, close to half of the unique spike-specific TCRs recognized epitopes lying outside the regions that are mutated in the B.1.351 and B.1.1.7 variants. Vaccine-associated CD4 TCRs spanned the whole spike protein, with dominant responses in regions 160-218 and 743-854. After two AZD1222 doses, spike-specific TCR breadth and depth were significantly higher than at day 0 and than in MenACWY recipients. Because no day 14 peak-response samples were available, repertoires were characterized only after the peak T cell response.

Per the publication, the time point label means: about 28 days (+/-7) after the second vaccine dose. AZD1222 recipients given second doses at about 4 weeks or at about 12 weeks were pooled, since spike-specific TCR depth and breadth were not found to differ between the two schedules. Vaccinee samples were obtained from the UK trials COV001 and COV002, which included a single-blind randomized controlled phase 2/3 trial of AZD1222 (ChAdOx1 nCoV-19) in healthy adults. Trial participant PBMC samples were collected at day 0 and day 28 after the second dose for TCRbeta chain sequencing. In the germline V gene, CDR1 corresponds to ENHRY and CDR2 to SYGVKD. Trimming takes 5 bases off V and 1 base off J; junction bases not matched to a gene: 4. The CDR3 runs 15 amino acids, cysteine and phenylalanine included. The CDR3 DNA has 45 bases and is translated from base 1. The CDR3 regions of human TCRbeta chains were analyzed by immunosequencing. As for the authors' bioinformatics: TCRs in the repertoires were matched against a reference library of SARS-CoV-2-specific TCRs that had been generated with the MIRA antigen-specificity platform. Breadth meant the fraction of unique TCRs that were SARS-CoV-2-associated, whereas depth meant the fraction of total T cells that were SARS-CoV-2-associated. Each spike-specific TCR was assigned to its reactive spike region and to a CD4 or CD8 class using the MIRA data. Log10-transformed breadth and depth values were compared by one-way ANOVA with Sidak's multiple comparisons tests. Sourced from immuneACCESS, this table was stored by TCRdb with only in-frame sequences that have V and J called. A share of the clones is absent; for the studies checked, an unresolved V gene accounts for under half, and the remainder has no known explanation. Clone size and V and J calls were adopted from that table, with D and trimming inferred from the DNA. The sample contains around 150,000 clones, over 85% of them found a single time. In total, the top ten clones hold 6.5% to 8% of the sample.

This clone came up once. There is no known antigen for this receptor. The sample holds no much larger clone one base away, and base qualities are not on file. The material sequenced was peripheral blood, taken 28 days after the second AZD1222 dose. This sequence originates from an adult who received the AZD1222 COVID-19 vaccine. The receptor chain draws on TRBV10-3 and TRBJ1-3; TRBD1 matches 8 bases in the middle. The nucleotide sequence is TGTGCCATCAGTCCGGGACAGGCATCTGGAAACACCATATATTTT. It encodes CAISPGQASGNTIYF.